This T cell receptor (beta chain) was recovered during a study of identical twins. Regarding the study as a whole: Surplus twin overlap in beta out-of-frame sequences was less pronounced.

V lost 6 bases, J lost 0 bases, and 9 bases stayed unmatched. Germline V gene lookup returns CDR1 SGHAT and CDR2 FQDESV (reference sequence). This CDR3 region has 19 residues. The authors used template switching to add a universal primer site and gave cDNA unique molecular identifiers. TCRdb re-called the 5' RACE reads through MiXCR, storing one row per CDR3 protein. The sample lists some 250,000 distinct CDR3 sequences; about 13% were seen once. As concerns this clonotype: Antigen unknown.

In addition, the sample was reused for a study of yellow fever vaccine responses in identical twins.

The sequence was collected from a woman aged 18-35 years in good health. Sequenced input: memory (CD45RO+) T cells sorted from blood. The gene calls are TRBV11-1 and TRBJ2-1; 15 bases align to TRBD2. DNA for the CDR3: TGTGCCAGCAGAGATACCGGGACTAGCGGGGGGAGCTCCTACAATGAGCAGTTCTTC. It translates to CASRDTGTSGGSSYNEQFF. The variable domain in full, with the rest retrieved from reference TRBV11-1 and TRBJ2-1, is EAEVAQSPRYKITEKSQAVAFWCDPISGHATLYWYRQILGQGPELLVQFQDESVVDDSQLPKDRFSAERLKGVDSTLKIQPAELGDSAMYLCASRDTGTSGGSSYNEQFFGPGTRLTVL.